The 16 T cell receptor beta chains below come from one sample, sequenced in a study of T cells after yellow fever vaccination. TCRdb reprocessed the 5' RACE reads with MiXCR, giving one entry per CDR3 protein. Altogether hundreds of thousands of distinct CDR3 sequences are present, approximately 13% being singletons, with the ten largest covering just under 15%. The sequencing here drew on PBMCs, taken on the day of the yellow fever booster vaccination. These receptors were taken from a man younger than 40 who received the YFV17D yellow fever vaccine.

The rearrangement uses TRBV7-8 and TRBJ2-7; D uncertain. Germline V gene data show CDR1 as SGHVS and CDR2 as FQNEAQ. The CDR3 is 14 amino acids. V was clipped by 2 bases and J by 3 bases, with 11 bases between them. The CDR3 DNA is TGTGCCAGCAGCTTACATATACTTAGCTACGAGCAGTACTTC. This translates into CASSLHILSYEQYF.

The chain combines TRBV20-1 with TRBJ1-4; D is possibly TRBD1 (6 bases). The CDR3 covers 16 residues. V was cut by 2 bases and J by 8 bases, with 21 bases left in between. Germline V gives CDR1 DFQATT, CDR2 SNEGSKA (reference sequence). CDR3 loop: CSARPSGAGVGEKLFF. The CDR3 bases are TGCAGTGCTAGACCATCCGGGGCAGGGGTCGGAGAAAAACTGTTTTTT.

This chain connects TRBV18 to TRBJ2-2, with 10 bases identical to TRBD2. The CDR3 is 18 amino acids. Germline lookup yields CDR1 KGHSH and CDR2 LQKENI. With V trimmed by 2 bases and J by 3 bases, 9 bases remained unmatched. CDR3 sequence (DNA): TGTGCCAGCTCACCATCCCGGGCTAGCGGGAGTTACACCGGGGAGCTGTTTTTT. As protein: CASSPSRASGSYTGELFF.

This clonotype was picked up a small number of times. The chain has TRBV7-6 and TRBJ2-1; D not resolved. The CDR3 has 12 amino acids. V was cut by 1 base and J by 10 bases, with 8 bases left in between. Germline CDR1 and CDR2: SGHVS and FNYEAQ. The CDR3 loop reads CASSLVLGEQFF. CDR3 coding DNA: TGTGCCAGCAGCTTAGTATTGGGCGAGCAGTTCTTC.

CDR3: CASRIRPSGGANYGYTF. The DNA for the CDR3 is TGTGCCAGCAGAATCCGCCCGAGCGGAGGAGCTAACTATGGCTACACCTTC. This rearrangement joins TRBV6-1 to TRBJ1-2, with unresolved D. CDR3 length equals 17 residues. Germline CDR1 reads MNHNS; CDR2 reads SASEGT. V lost 6 bases and J lost 0, with 20 bases in between.

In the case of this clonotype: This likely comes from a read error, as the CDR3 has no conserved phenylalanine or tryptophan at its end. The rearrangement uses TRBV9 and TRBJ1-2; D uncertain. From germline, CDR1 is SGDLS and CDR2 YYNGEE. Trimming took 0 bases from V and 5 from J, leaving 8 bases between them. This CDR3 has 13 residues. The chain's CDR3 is CASSVVDGYGYTS. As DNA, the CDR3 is TGTGCCAGCAGCGTAGTGGACGGGTATGGCTACACCTCC.

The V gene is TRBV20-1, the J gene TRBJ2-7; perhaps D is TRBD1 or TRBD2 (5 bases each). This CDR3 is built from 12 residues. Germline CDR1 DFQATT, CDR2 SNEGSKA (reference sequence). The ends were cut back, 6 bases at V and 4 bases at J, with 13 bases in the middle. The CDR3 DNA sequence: TGCAGTGCGGGGGATAGTTTGTACGAGCAGTACTTC. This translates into CSAGDSLYEQYF.

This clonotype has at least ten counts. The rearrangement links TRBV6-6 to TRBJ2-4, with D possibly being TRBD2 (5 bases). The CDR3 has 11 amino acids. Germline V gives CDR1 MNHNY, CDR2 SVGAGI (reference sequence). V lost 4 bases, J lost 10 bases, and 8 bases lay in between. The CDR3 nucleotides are TGTGCCAGCAGTTCGACTATTATTCAGTACTTC. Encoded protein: CASSSTIIQYF.

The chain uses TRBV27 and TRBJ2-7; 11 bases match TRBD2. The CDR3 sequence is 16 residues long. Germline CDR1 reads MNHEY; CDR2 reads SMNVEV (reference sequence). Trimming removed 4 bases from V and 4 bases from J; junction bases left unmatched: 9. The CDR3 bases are TGTGCCAGCAGTTCTCTACTAGCGGGAGATTGGTACGAGCAGTACTTC. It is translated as CASSSLLAGDWYEQYF.

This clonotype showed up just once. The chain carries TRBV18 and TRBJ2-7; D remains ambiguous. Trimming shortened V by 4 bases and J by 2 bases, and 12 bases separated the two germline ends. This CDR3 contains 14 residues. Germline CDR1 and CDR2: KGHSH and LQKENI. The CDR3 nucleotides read TGTGCCAGCTCACTACCTCTCCAGCCCTACGAGCAGTACTTC. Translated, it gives CASSLPLQPYEQYF.

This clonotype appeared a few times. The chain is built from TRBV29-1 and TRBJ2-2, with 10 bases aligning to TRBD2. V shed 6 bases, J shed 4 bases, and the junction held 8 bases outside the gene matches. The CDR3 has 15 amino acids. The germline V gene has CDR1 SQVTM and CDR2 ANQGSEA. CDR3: CSVGEREGVTGELFF. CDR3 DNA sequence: TGCAGCGTGGGCGAGCGGGAGGGCGTCACCGGGGAGCTGTTTTTT.

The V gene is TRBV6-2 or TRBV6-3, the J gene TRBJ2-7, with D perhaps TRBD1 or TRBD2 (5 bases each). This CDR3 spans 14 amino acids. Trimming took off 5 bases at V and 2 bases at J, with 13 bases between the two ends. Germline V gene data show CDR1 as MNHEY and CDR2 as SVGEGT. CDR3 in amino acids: CASSQGRSTYEQYF. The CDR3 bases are TGTGCCAGCAGTCAGGGACGGAGTACCTACGAGCAGTACTTC.

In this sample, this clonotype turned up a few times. CDR3 DNA sequence: TGTGCCAGCAGCCCACTAGCGGGAGGGCCCAATGAGCAGTTCTTC. Translating it yields CASSPLAGGPNEQFF. This sequence joins TRBV14 and TRBJ2-1; 13 bases are a match to TRBD2. The CDR3 consists of 15 residues. Germline V lookup: CDR1 SGHDN, CDR2 FVKESK. Trimming took 4 bases from V and 6 from J; bases not matched to a gene: 3.

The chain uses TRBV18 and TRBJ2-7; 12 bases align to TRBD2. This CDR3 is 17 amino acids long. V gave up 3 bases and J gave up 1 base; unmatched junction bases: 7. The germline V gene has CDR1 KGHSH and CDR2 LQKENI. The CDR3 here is CASSPATSGSVSYEQYF. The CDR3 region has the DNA TGTGCCAGCTCACCCGCGACTAGCGGGAGTGTTTCCTACGAGCAGTACTTC.

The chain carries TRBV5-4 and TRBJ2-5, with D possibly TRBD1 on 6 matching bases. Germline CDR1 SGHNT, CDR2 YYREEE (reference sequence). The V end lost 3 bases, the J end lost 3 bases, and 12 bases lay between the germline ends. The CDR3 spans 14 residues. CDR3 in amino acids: CASSWRTDKETQYF. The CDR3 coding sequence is TGTGCCAGCAGCTGGAGGACAGATAAAGAGACCCAGTACTTC.

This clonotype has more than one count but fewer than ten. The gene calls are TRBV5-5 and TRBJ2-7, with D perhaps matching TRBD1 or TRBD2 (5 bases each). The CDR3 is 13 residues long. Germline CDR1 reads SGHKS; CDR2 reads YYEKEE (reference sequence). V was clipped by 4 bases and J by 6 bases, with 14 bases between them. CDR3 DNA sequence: TGTGCCAGCAGCACGGGACCGTTAAGCGAGCAGTACTTC. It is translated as CASSTGPLSEQYF.